A single sample is the source of the 10 T cell receptor beta chains below, sequenced in a study of cytomegalovirus exposure and HLA in healthy donors. PCR involved 60 Vbeta and 13 Jbeta primers. Using immunoSEQ multiplex PCR, the repertoire was profiled, and TCRdb retains in-frame clones only, with some absent. The sample yields roughly 100,000 clones, about two thirds seen once. Sequenced sample: PBMCs. The receptor set was obtained from a boy aged 5 to 17 in good health and CMV-seronegative.

The V call is TRBV29-1, the J call TRBJ1-1; 8 positions agree with TRBD1. V trimming: 6 bases; J trimming: 4 bases; junction bases outside the gene matches: 7. In germline, CDR1 is SQVTM, CDR2 ANQGSEA. The CDR3 runs 13 residues. CDR3 region: CSVDTGGFTEAFF. The CDR3 coding sequence is TGCAGCGTGGATACAGGGGGTTTCACTGAAGCTTTCTTT.

This chain uses TRBV5-6 with TRBJ2-7; 8 bases align to TRBD1. Germline V lookup: CDR1 SGHDT, CDR2 YYEEEE. There are 15 residues in the CDR3. The ends lost 4 bases at V and 0 bases at J; junction bases unmatched: 6. This chain's CDR3 is CASSGDRLSSYEQYF. The CDR3 nucleotides are TGTGCCAGCAGCGGGGACAGGCTGAGCTCCTACGAGCAGTACTTC. Looking up the rest from reference TRBV5-6 and TRBJ2-7 gives the full variable domain: DAGVTQSPTHLIKTRGQQVTLRCSPKSGHDTVSWYQQALGQGPQFIFQYYEEEERQRGNFPDRFSGHQFPNYSSELNVNALLLGDSALYLCASSGDRLSSYEQYFGPGTRLTVT.

This chain joins TRBV28 and TRBJ2-6; a possible D gene is TRBD1 (5 bases). CDR1 and CDR2 (germline): MDHEN, SYDVKM. Trimming took off 0 bases at V and 3 bases at J, with 12 bases between the two ends. The CDR3 extends over 17 amino acids. In DNA, the CDR3 is TGTGCCAGCAGTTTATGGGACCCTACAGGTGGGGCCAACGTCCTGACTTTC. Its protein product is CASSLWDPTGGANVLTF.

This clone has just a few counts. The chain combines TRBV7-2 with TRBJ2-2; 8 positions match TRBD1. The V gene's germline CDR1 is SGHTA and CDR2 FQGNSA. CDR3 length equals 13 residues. V gave up 4 bases and J gave up 7 bases; unmatched junction bases: 2. The DNA for the CDR3 is TGTGCCAGCAGCTCTGACAGGGGCGGGGAGCTGTTTTTT. It yields the protein CASSSDRGGELFF. The complete variable domain, with remaining parts taken from reference TRBV7-2 and TRBJ2-2, reads GAGVSQSPSNKVTEKGKDVELRCDPISGHTALYWYRQSLGQGLEFLIYFQGNSAPDKSGLPSDRFSAERTGGSVSTLTIQRTQQEDSAVYLCASSSDRGGELFFGEGSRLTVL.

This chain joins TRBV29-1 and TRBJ2-7, with D tentatively TRBD2 (6 bases). Trimming took 8 bases from V and 5 from J, leaving 19 bases between them. The CDR3 consists of 13 residues. Germline V gene data show CDR1 as SQVTM and CDR2 as ANQGSEA. DNA for the CDR3: TGCAGCCCCCATTGGACTATGAGCGACGAGCAGTACTTC. It codes for CSPHWTMSDEQYF.

The V and J genes are TRBV7-9 and TRBJ2-5; 8 nucleotides match TRBD2. With 8 bases clipped from V and 5 bases from J, the junction kept 19 bases outside the gene matches. CDR1 and CDR2 from the germline V gene are SEHNR and FQNEAQ (reference sequence). The CDR3 extends over 17 amino acids. The CDR3 sequence: CASGMTGGAPYGETQYF. The CDR3 DNA is TGTGCCAGCGGAATGACGGGGGGGGCGCCCTATGGGGAGACCCAGTACTTC.

The rearrangement joins TRBV30 to TRBJ2-1, with 8 bases fitting TRBD2. The CDR3 spans 13 residues. V was clipped by 5 bases and J by 4 bases; unmatched bases: 4. CDR1 and CDR2 (germline): GTSNPN, SVGIG (reference sequence). The CDR3 region has the DNA TGTGCCTGGTTAGCGGGACCATACAATGAGCAGTTCTTC. Its protein product is CAWLAGPYNEQFF.

This clone has a handful of counts. J is TRBJ2-5 and V is TRBV9; a possible D gene is TRBD2 (6 bases). This CDR3 contains 16 residues. V lost 0 bases and J 1 base, leaving 13 bases between the germline ends. CDR1 is SGDLS and CDR2 is YYNGEE in the germline V gene. CDR3 amino acids: CASSVATGVSQETQYF. The CDR3, as DNA: TGTGCCAGCAGCGTAGCTACGGGGGTAAGCCAAGAGACCCAGTACTTC.

V gene TRBV10-3 combines with J gene TRBJ2-7; 13 bases agree with TRBD2. CDR1 and CDR2 from the germline V gene are ENHRY and SYGVKD. This CDR3 is 15 amino acids long. J was trimmed by 3 bases and V by 4 bases; bases with no gene match: 3. CDR3 protein: CAISGGLAGFYEQYF. CDR3 DNA: TGTGCCATCAGTGGGGGACTAGCGGGGTTCTACGAGCAGTACTTC.

The V gene is TRBV5-1, the J gene TRBJ1-5; the D gene is possibly TRBD1 (5 bases). Germline values: CDR1 SGHRS, CDR2 YFSETQ. This CDR3 is 14 amino acids long. V gave up 4 bases and J gave up 5 bases, with 13 bases separating them. The CDR3 spells CASSPTGRDQPQHF. CDR3 nucleotides: TGCGCCAGCAGCCCCACGGGCAGGGATCAGCCCCAGCATTTT.